The 31 T cell receptor beta chains given below trace back to one sample, sequenced in a study of T cells after yellow fever vaccination. From the 5' RACE reads, TCRdb called clonotypes with MiXCR, one entry per CDR3 protein. Of about 240,000 distinct CDR3 sequences listed, roughly 4% are singletons. The sample here was PBMCs, taken 15 days after the yellow fever booster vaccination. These TCRs come from a man aged 18 to 29 who received the YFV17D yellow fever vaccine.

For this clonotype: A clone one base away is much larger, so this may be a read error. As DNA, the CDR3 is TGTGCCAGCAGTTGGGGGCGCTTCGAGCAGTACGTC. Encoded protein: CASSWGRFEQYV. This chain joins TRBV12-3 or TRBV12-4 and TRBJ2-7, with D perhaps TRBD1 (6 bases). CDR3 length: 12 residues. Trimming took off 4 bases at V and 6 bases at J, with 10 bases between the two ends.

This clonotype has ten or more counts. V is TRBV12-3 or TRBV12-4 and J is TRBJ1-1; D call uncertain. Trimming shortened V by 3 bases and J by 5 bases, and 7 bases separated the two germline ends. This CDR3 is 12 amino acids long. CDR3 nucleotides: TGTGCCAGCAGTTTCTTCCGTACTGAAGCTTTCTTT. This codes for CASSFFRTEAFF.

This clonotype was seen many times. This sequence joins TRBV20-1 and TRBJ2-1; 13 bases are shared with TRBD2. The germline gives CDR1 DFQATT, CDR2 SNEGSKA (reference sequence). V gave up 5 bases and J gave up 0 bases; unmatched junction bases: 10. This CDR3 spans 18 amino acids. The CDR3 is CSAATPGLAGSSYNEQFF. CDR3 sequence (DNA): TGCAGTGCTGCAACTCCGGGACTAGCGGGGAGCTCCTACAATGAGCAGTTCTTC.

The table lists this clonotype with many counts. The CDR3 here is CASSEIEGANTGELFF. CDR3 DNA sequence: TGTGCCAGCAGTGAGATCGAGGGGGCGAACACCGGGGAGCTGTTTTTT. The chain carries TRBV2 and TRBJ2-2; D is perhaps TRBD1 (6 bases). The CDR3 has 16 residues. Germline CDR1 reads SNHLY; CDR2 reads FYNNEI. Trimming removed 3 bases from V and 0 bases from J, with 11 bases in between.

This clonotype was seen ten or more times. This sequence joins TRBV7-9 and TRBJ1-1; D unclear. The CDR3 length is 13 residues. Looked up from germline, CDR1 is SEHNR and CDR2 is FQNEAQ (reference sequence). The V end was cut by 5 bases, the J end by 10 bases, with 17 bases between. The CDR3 loop is CASSRSLLIGAFF. CDR3 bases: TGTGCCAGCAGCCGGTCCTTGTTGATTGGAGCTTTCTTT. The complete variable domain, with remaining parts taken from reference TRBV7-9 and TRBJ1-1, reads DTGVSQNPRHKITKRGQNVTFRCDPISEHNRLYWYRQTLGQGPEFLTYFQNEAQLEKSRLLSDRFSAERPKGSFSTLEIQRTEQGDSAMYLCASSRSLLIGAFFGQGTRLTVV.

Worth noting for this clonotype: Since a much larger clone is just one base distant, this may be a read error. V gene TRBV10-3 combines with J gene TRBJ2-3; 9 nucleotides agree with TRBD2. CDR1 ENHRY and CDR2 SYGVKD come from the germline V gene. The CDR3 is 16 residues long. The DNA for the CDR3 is TGTGCCATCAGTGGTAAAGCGGGGGGATACACAGATACGCAGTGTTTT. Translating gives CAISGKAGGYTDTQCF.

This clonotype was detected ten times or more. The chain recombines TRBV7-2 with TRBJ2-5, with TRBD2 matching 13 bases. The CDR3 runs to 16 residues. CDR1 SGHTA and CDR2 FQGNSA come from the germline V gene. Trimming cost V 4 bases and J 5 bases; bases outside gene matches: 7. This CDR3 reads CASSSGLAGAGETQYF. The CDR3 DNA follows: TGTGCCAGCAGCTCCGGACTAGCGGGGGCCGGGGAGACCCAGTACTTC.

This clonotype appeared many times. V and J are TRBV4-2 and TRBJ2-1; D is unclear. The V gene lost 0 bases and the J gene lost 8 bases, with 8 bases spanning the gap. Germline V lookup: CDR1 LGHNA, CDR2 YNFKEQ. The CDR3 is 13 residues long. In DNA form, the CDR3 reads TGTGCCAGCAGCCAAGAACTTTGGGATGAGCAGTTCTTC. It is translated as CASSQELWDEQFF.

This clonotype was observed many times. The CDR3 spells CASSAGTGRYEQYF. For the CDR3, the DNA is TGTGCCAGCAGTGCCGGGACAGGGAGGTACGAGCAGTACTTC. The chain uses TRBV6-5 and TRBJ2-7, with 9 positions matching TRBD1. This CDR3 has 14 amino acids. With 5 bases clipped from V and 4 bases from J, the junction kept 6 bases outside the gene matches. Germline V CDR1 and CDR2: MNHEY, SVGAGI.

A few counts support this clonotype. This sequence joins TRBV20-1 and TRBJ2-3; 10 bases are a match to TRBD2. Germline CDR1 is DFQATT and CDR2 is SNEGSKA (reference sequence). V trimming: 3 bases; J trimming: 1 base; junction bases outside the gene matches: 4. The CDR3 runs 15 residues. CDR3 loop: CSARAGTSGTDTQYF. CDR3 sequence (DNA): TGCAGTGCTAGGGCCGGGACTAGCGGCACAGATACGCAGTATTTT.

This clonotype was picked up many times. The chain uses TRBV3-1 and TRBJ1-5; D is perhaps TRBD1 (5 bases). The germline V and J ends were trimmed by 9 bases and 5 bases, with 11 bases remaining between them. This CDR3 contains 12 residues. Germline values: CDR1 LGHDT, CDR2 YNNKEL (reference sequence). CDR3 protein: CASGAGYQPQHF. CDR3 nucleotides: TGTGCCAGTGGGGCAGGGTATCAGCCCCAGCATTTT. The complete variable domain, with remaining parts taken from reference TRBV3-1 and TRBJ1-5, reads DTAVSQTPKYLVTQMGNDKSIKCEQNLGHDTMYWYKQDSKKFLKIMFSYNNKELIINETVPNRFSPKSPDKAHLNLHINSLELGDSAVYFCASGAGYQPQHFGDGTRLSIL.

This clonotype came up many times. V is TRBV20-1 and J is TRBJ1-2; a possible D gene is TRBD1 (6 bases). Trimming stripped 3 bases from V and 4 bases from J, with 15 bases between. CDR1 and CDR2 (germline): DFQATT, SNEGSKA (reference sequence). This CDR3 is built from 14 residues. CDR3 loop: CSASLIMDSYGYTF. Written as DNA, the CDR3 is TGCAGTGCTAGTCTAATAATGGACAGCTATGGCTACACCTTC.

The table lists this clonotype with many counts. The chain joins TRBV5-6 to TRBJ2-7; 10 positions match TRBD1. The CDR3 extends over 15 amino acids. Trimming cost V 5 bases and J 4 bases; bases outside gene matches: 9. Germline assignment: CDR1 SGHDT and CDR2 YYEEEE. The CDR3 nucleotides are TGTGCCAGCAGGGTCAATCCGGGACAGGGGTACGAGCAGTACTTC. Protein: CASRVNPGQGYEQYF.

V usage is TRBV3-1 and J usage is TRBJ1-5; D gene unclear. V was cut by 3 bases and J by 3 bases, with 15 bases left in between. The V gene's germline CDR1 is LGHDT and CDR2 YNNKEL (reference sequence). This CDR3 has 16 amino acids. The CDR3 region has the DNA TGTGCCAGCAGCCATACGATCGATCGGGTCAATCAGCCCCAGCATTTT. The encoded protein is CASSHTIDRVNQPQHF. The variable domain in full, with the rest retrieved from reference TRBV3-1 and TRBJ1-5, is DTAVSQTPKYLVTQMGNDKSIKCEQNLGHDTMYWYKQDSKKFLKIMFSYNNKELIINETVPNRFSPKSPDKAHLNLHINSLELGDSAVYFCASSHTIDRVNQPQHFGDGTRLSIL.

This clonotype was recorded many times. The chain couples TRBV5-6 to TRBJ1-1; no clear D. CDR3 length: 17 amino acids. The V gene's germline CDR1 is SGHDT and CDR2 YYEEEE. Trimming left V 4 bases short and J 10 bases short, with 29 bases between. The CDR3 DNA sequence: TGTGCCAGCAGCGCAGGAGCCCCAGCCAGCGCCCGAACACCAGCTTTCTTT. This encodes CASSAGAPASARTPAFF.

With regard to this clonotype: A much more abundant neighbour one base away suggests this may be a read error. The chain is built from TRBV5-1 and TRBJ1-4; no clear D gene. V was trimmed by 7 bases and J by 4 bases, leaving 14 bases between them. Looked up from germline, CDR1 is SGHRS and CDR2 is YFSETQ. The CDR3 spans 14 residues. The CDR3 DNA sequence: TGCGCCAGCTCTGATACGGGGTTTAATGAAAAACTGTTTTTT. Protein sequence: CASSDTGFNEKLFF. Full variable domain (remainder filled in from reference TRBV5-1 and TRBJ1-4): KAGVTQTPRYLIKTRGQQVTLSCSPISGHRSVSWYQQTPGQGLQFLFEYFSETQRNKGNFPGRFSGRQFSNSRSEMNVSTLELGDSALYLCASSDTGFNEKLFFGSGTQLSVL.

This clonotype was counted only a few times. This may be a read error, as it is one base from a much larger clone. The genes are TRBV2 and TRBJ2-3; tentative D call: TRBD2 (5 bases). The CDR3 totals 14 residues. Germline CDR1 SNHLY, CDR2 FYNNEI. The V end lost 4 bases, the J end lost 6 bases, and 14 bases lay between the germline ends. The CDR3 loop is CASSVATSGDTQYF. The CDR3, as DNA: TGTGCCAGCAGTGTAGCGACGTCGGGGGATACGCAGTATTTT.

There are many counts of this clonotype. This chain links TRBV12-3 or TRBV12-4 with TRBJ2-7; D gene uncertain. Trimming left V 6 bases short and J 4 bases short, with 7 bases between. This CDR3 has 11 amino acids. The CDR3 DNA follows: TGTGCCAGCAGCTTGAAGTACGAGCAGTACTTC. Its translation is CASSLKYEQYF.

In its sample, this clonotype was seen many times. The chain recombines TRBV4-3 with TRBJ2-3; 7 bases agree with TRBD1. V gave up 4 bases and J gave up 1 base; unmatched junction bases: 8. Per the germline V gene, CDR1 is LGHNA and CDR2 is YSLEER. The CDR3 covers 16 residues. CDR3 sequence (DNA): TGCGCCAGCAGCCCACCGAGGGGGCAAGGCACAGATACGCAGTATTTT. Amino acid sequence: CASSPPRGQGTDTQYF.

This clonotype was seen ten or more times. The chain joins TRBV5-1 to TRBJ1-1; D unresolved. Trimming shortened V by 1 base and J by 3 bases, and 10 bases separated the two germline ends. Germline values: CDR1 SGHRS, CDR2 YFSETQ. This CDR3 region has 14 residues. The CDR3 reads CASSLTAAYTEAFF. Here the CDR3 DNA reads TGCGCCAGCAGCTTGACTGCCGCCTACACTGAAGCTTTCTTT.

This clonotype showed up many times. The chain uses TRBV7-2 and TRBJ1-2; D possibly corresponds to TRBD1 (5 bases). There are 13 residues in the CDR3. Germline V gene sequence: CDR1 SGHTA, CDR2 FQGNSA. Trimming removed 3 bases at V and 2 bases at J, with 7 bases between. The chain's CDR3 is CASSFWGNYGYTF. CDR3 sequence (DNA): TGTGCCAGCAGCTTCTGGGGGAACTATGGCTACACCTTC.

This clonotype occurred many times. The V gene is TRBV6-5, the J gene TRBJ1-5; tentative D call: TRBD1 (5 bases). This CDR3 region has 15 residues. CDR1 is MNHEY, CDR2 SVGAGI, per germline. Trimming removed 2 bases at V and 2 bases at J, with 10 bases between. The CDR3 nucleotides read TGTGCCAGCAGTTACCACGCCAGGGGCAATCAGCCCCAGCATTTT. It translates to CASSYHARGNQPQHF.

This clonotype appeared once. The V call is TRBV28, the J call TRBJ2-1, with 15 bases lining up with TRBD2. The V segment lost 4 bases and the J segment 0 bases; nucleotides outside the gene matches: 7. CDR1 and CDR2 from the germline V gene are MDHEN and SYDVKM. This CDR3 has 19 residues. The CDR3: CASSSYGTSGGPSYNEQFF. Here the CDR3 DNA reads TGTGCCAGCAGTTCCTATGGGACTAGCGGGGGGCCCTCCTACAATGAGCAGTTCTTC.

The table lists this clonotype with many counts. This chain uses TRBV18 with TRBJ2-3; 7 bases line up with TRBD1. V trimming: 6 bases; J trimming: 5 bases; junction bases outside the gene matches: 17. In germline, CDR1 is KGHSH, CDR2 LQKENI. The CDR3 totals 17 residues. CDR3 DNA: TGTGCCAGCTCCCTCCGTGGGGGAAGGGGGCATGAAGATACGCAGTATTTT. Protein: CASSLRGGRGHEDTQYF.

This clonotype has ten or more counts. The chain has TRBV7-2 and TRBJ2-1, with 12 bases matching TRBD1. CDR1 and CDR2 from the germline V gene are SGHTA and FQGNSA. This CDR3 has 14 amino acids. V was pared by 5 bases and J by 8 bases, with 4 bases of the junction left unmatched. The CDR3 region is CASSLGQGAYEQFF. CDR3 bases: TGTGCCAGCAGCCTGGGACAGGGGGCCTATGAGCAGTTCTTC. The variable domain in full, with the rest retrieved from reference TRBV7-2 and TRBJ2-1, is GAGVSQSPSNKVTEKGKDVELRCDPISGHTALYWYRQSLGQGLEFLIYFQGNSAPDKSGLPSDRFSAERTGGSVSTLTIQRTQQEDSAVYLCASSLGQGAYEQFFGPGTRLTVL.

This clonotype was seen repeatedly, ten times or more. CDR3 DNA: TGCAGTGCTAGGGACAGGGTGAACTCCTACGAGCAGTACGTC. Translating it yields CSARDRVNSYEQYV. The chain is built from TRBV20-1 and TRBJ2-7, with TRBD1 matching over 8 bases. CDR1 and CDR2 from the germline V gene are DFQATT and SNEGSKA (reference sequence). There are 14 residues in the CDR3. Losses at the gene ends were 3 bases for V and 0 bases for J; bases not matched to a gene: 4.

Ten or more counts support this clonotype. CDR3 residues: CASSRLAGDYNEQFF. The CDR3 DNA follows: TGTGCCAGCAGCCGACTAGCGGGTGACTACAATGAGCAGTTCTTC. J is TRBJ2-1 and V is TRBV5-5; TRBD2 agrees at 10 bases. Losses at the gene ends were 4 bases for V and 3 bases for J; bases not matched to a gene: 4. This CDR3 has 15 amino acids. Germline V gene lookup returns CDR1 SGHKS and CDR2 YYEKEE (reference sequence).

This clonotype was observed many times. The V call is TRBV28, the J call TRBJ1-4; perhaps TRBD1 as D (5 bases). This CDR3 is 14 amino acids long. The V end was cut by 3 bases, the J end by 8 bases, with 13 bases between. Germline loops: CDR1 MDHEN, CDR2 SYDVKM. As DNA, the CDR3 is TGTGCCAGCAGTTTTGGAGGGACGAAGGAAAAACTGTTTTTT. This codes for CASSFGGTKEKLFF.

The table lists this clonotype with many counts. The rearrangement uses TRBV9 and TRBJ1-4, with D maybe TRBD1 (5 bases). The CDR3 consists of 17 residues. The V gene lost 4 bases and the J gene lost 0 bases, with 16 bases spanning the gap. Germline CDR1 SGDLS, CDR2 YYNGEE. For the CDR3, the DNA is TGTGCCAGCAGCCCCCGACAGTACGGTTCAACTAATGAAAAACTGTTTTTT. Its translation: CASSPRQYGSTNEKLFF.

This clonotype was picked up many times. CDR3 nucleotides: TGCGCCAGCAGCTTGGGACAGAGGGATTCACCCCTCCACTTT. This gives the protein CASSLGQRDSPLHF. The chain has TRBV5-1 and TRBJ1-6; weak D call: TRBD1 (5 bases). CDR3 length: 14 amino acids. Trimming shortened V by 0 bases and J by 8 bases, and 9 bases separated the two germline ends. The V gene's germline CDR1 is SGHRS and CDR2 YFSETQ.

This clonotype was picked up many times. The chain joins TRBV20-1 to TRBJ2-5; TRBD1 is a possible D gene (6 bases). Germline loops: CDR1 DFQATT, CDR2 SNEGSKA (reference sequence). This CDR3 is built from 12 residues. The CDR3 sequence is CSLGTSQETQYF. The CDR3 nucleotides read TGCAGCCTCGGGACATCTCAAGAGACCCAGTACTTC.